A single sample gave rise to the 17 T cell receptor beta chains below, sequenced in a study of T-cell reconstitution after alpha-beta-depleted transplantation in children. The TCRbeta library was prepared with unique molecular identifiers. TCRdb re-derived calls from the PCR reads in MiXCR, one entry per CDR3 protein. There are some 600,000 distinct CDR3 sequences in the sample; 10% to 15% occur only once, and over 2% lies in the top ten. The input for sequencing was PBMCs, mostly from graft donor cells, taken 360 days after TCRalphabeta/CD19-depleted stem cell transplant. The receptor source for this set is a male patient between 10 and 17 years old who had a stem cell transplant for acute myeloid leukemia, so the T cells may come from the graft donor.

In this sample, this clonotype turned up many times. The V and J genes are TRBV10-3 and TRBJ2-1, with D possibly matching TRBD1 (6 bases). V lost 7 bases and J lost 5, with 15 bases in between. CDR3 length: 14 amino acids. Germline loops: CDR1 ENHRY, CDR2 SYGVKD. The CDR3 region is CAINNSTGDNEQFF. CDR3 sequence (DNA): TGTGCCATCAACAACTCGACAGGAGACAATGAGCAGTTCTTC.

This clonotype was observed a handful of times. The chain is built from TRBV20-1 and TRBJ1-1; D uncertain. The CDR3 consists of 14 residues. Trimming pared 2 bases from V and 1 base from J, leaving 11 bases between. The germline V gene encodes CDR1 DFQATT and CDR2 SNEGSKA (reference sequence). The CDR3 nucleotides read TGCAGTGCTAGAAAAGGGCCCTCGAACACTGAAGCTTTCTTT. The encoded protein is CSARKGPSNTEAFF.

V usage is TRBV25-1 and J usage is TRBJ2-3; D is unclear. This CDR3 has 17 amino acids. Trimming removed 3 bases from V and 3 bases from J, with 19 bases in between. Germline CDR1 and CDR2: MGHDK and SYGVNS. The CDR3 loop reads CASSELSGPRKTDTQYF. CDR3 bases: TGTGCCAGCAGTGAGCTCTCCGGACCCCGGAAAACAGATACGCAGTATTTT.

The chain's CDR3 is CASSRGGANVLTF. In DNA, the CDR3 is TGTGCCAGCAGTCGCGGTGGGGCCAACGTCCTGACTTTC. This chain links TRBV25-1 with TRBJ2-6; D unresolved. CDR3 length: 13 residues. In germline, CDR1 is MGHDK, CDR2 SYGVNS. Trimming cost V 5 bases and J 3 bases, with 5 bases left between them.

The sample holds a few counts of this clonotype. This sequence joins TRBV5-5 and TRBJ1-3; D gene unclear. Germline CDR1 is SGHKS and CDR2 is YYEKEE (reference sequence). The CDR3 is 16 residues long. V lost 0 bases and J 0 bases, leaving 10 bases between the germline ends. The CDR3 protein is CASSLGTVSSGNTIYF. The DNA for the CDR3 is TGTGCCAGCAGCTTGGGCACGGTTAGCTCTGGAAACACCATATATTTT.

The rearrangement joins TRBV28 to TRBJ2-7, with 8 nucleotides matching TRBD1. Germline V lookup: CDR1 MDHEN, CDR2 SYDVKM. The CDR3 extends over 14 amino acids. V gave up 9 bases and J gave up 2 bases; unmatched junction bases: 9. This CDR3 reads CASRQGNAAYEQYF. Written as DNA, the CDR3 is TGTGCCAGTAGACAGGGGAATGCCGCCTACGAGCAGTACTTC.

J is TRBJ2-7 and V is TRBV4-3; D call uncertain. The CDR3 totals 14 residues. Trimming removed 3 bases from V and 1 base from J, with 10 bases in between. CDR1 is LGHNA and CDR2 is YSLEER in the germline V gene. CDR3 nucleotides: TGCGCCAGCAGCCATATATCGAAATCCTACGAGCAGTACTTC. It is translated as CASSHISKSYEQYF.

In its sample, this clonotype was seen a few times. The chain couples TRBV12-3 or TRBV12-4 to TRBJ2-7, with D unresolved. The CDR3 consists of 13 residues. V was clipped by 5 bases and J by 7 bases, with 15 bases between them. The CDR3 is CASSPWAMGEQYF. CDR3 sequence (DNA): TGTGCCAGCAGTCCCTGGGCTATGGGGGAGCAGTACTTC.

Turning to this clonotype: An end of the junction does not agree with germline; a read error may underlie this. Here the CDR3 reads CASSKPRTVYDEEFF. CDR3 nucleotides: TGTGCCAGCAGCAAACCAAGGACAGTTTACGATGAGGAGTTCTTC. V usage is TRBV14 and J usage is TRBJ2-1; perhaps TRBD1 as D (6 bases). The germline V gene encodes CDR1 SGHDN and CDR2 FVKESK. The CDR3 runs to 15 residues.

V and J are TRBV5-1 and TRBJ1-4; TRBD1 aligns across 7 bases. CDR1 is SGHRS, CDR2 YFSETQ, per germline. The CDR3 is 18 residues long. The junction had 19 bases not matched to a gene; V was cut back by 4 bases and J by 7 bases. As DNA, the CDR3 is TGCGCCAGCAGCCGTAACTTGGACAGGCGGGGAAAAATTGAAAAACTGTTTTTT. Translating gives CASSRNLDRRGKIEKLFF.

The chain combines TRBV5-1 with TRBJ2-5, with D possibly called TRBD1 or TRBD2 (5 bases each). Germline CDR1 and CDR2: SGHRS and YFSETQ. The V and J ends lost 0 bases and 3 bases respectively, with 12 bases between them. The CDR3 is made up of 15 amino acids. CDR3 sequence reads: CASSLAGTLKETQYF. The CDR3 bases are TGCGCCAGCAGCTTGGCAGGGACCCTAAAAGAGACCCAGTACTTC.

Comments on this clonotype: A much bigger clone sits one base away, suggesting this may be a read error. This rearrangement joins TRBV28 to TRBJ2-7, with TRBD2 identical over 9 bases. Germline V lookup: CDR1 MDHEN, CDR2 SYDVKM. V shed 7 bases and J 7 bases; nucleotides not matched to a gene: 11. The CDR3 is 14 residues long. CDR3: CASTQAGGSVEQYF. The CDR3 nucleotides read TGTGCCAGCACCCAAGCGGGAGGCTCCGTAGAGCAGTACTTC. Based on the CDR3 plus reference TRBV28 and TRBJ2-7, the full variable domain is DVKVTQSSRYLVKRTGEKVFLECVQDMDHENMFWYRQDPGLGLRLIYFSYDVKMKEKGDIPEGYSVSREKKERFSLILESASTNQTSMYLCASTQAGGSVEQYFGPGTRLTVT.

This clonotype has more than one count but fewer than ten. The V gene is TRBV20-1, the J gene TRBJ2-5; D may be TRBD1 or TRBD2 (6 bases each). Trimming took 3 bases from V and 2 from J, leaving 16 bases between them. The CDR3 extends over 15 amino acids. The germline V gene has CDR1 DFQATT and CDR2 SNEGSKA (reference sequence). CDR3 sequence (DNA): TGCAGTGCTAGTTTTGCCCGGGGGCGGCAAGAGACCCAGTACTTC. This gives the protein CSASFARGRQETQYF.

A few counts support this clonotype. CDR3 residues: CSASSWGWQETQYF. The CDR3 bases are TGCAGTGCTAGCTCCTGGGGATGGCAAGAGACCCAGTACTTC. The chain joins TRBV20-1 to TRBJ2-5; D remains unclear. CDR3 length: 14 amino acids. Germline V CDR1 and CDR2: DFQATT, SNEGSKA (reference sequence). Trimming took 3 bases from V and 2 from J, leaving 13 bases between them.

At least ten counts were recorded for this clonotype. The genes are TRBV5-1 and TRBJ2-7; D gene ambiguous. The V and J ends lost 0 bases and 4 bases respectively, with 11 bases between them. The CDR3 contains 14 residues. The germline CDR1 and CDR2 sequences are SGHRS and YFSETQ. The CDR3 DNA follows: TGCGCCAGCAGCTTGGGAATCACAAATTACGAGCAGTACTTC. Its translation: CASSLGITNYEQYF.

The V gene is TRBV7-2, the J gene TRBJ2-3; D gene unclear. V was cut by 5 bases and J by 5 bases, with 17 bases left in between. This CDR3 has 15 residues. Germline V CDR1 and CDR2: SGHTA, FQGNSA. The CDR3 coding sequence is TGTGCCAGCAGCCCGTCGACTTCAATACTAGATACGCAGTATTTT. It translates to CASSPSTSILDTQYF. Looking up the rest from reference TRBV7-2 and TRBJ2-3 gives the full variable domain: GAGVSQSPSNKVTEKGKDVELRCDPISGHTALYWYRQSLGQGLEFLIYFQGNSAPDKSGLPSDRFSAERTGGSVSTLTIQRTQQEDSAVYLCASSPSTSILDTQYFGPGTRLTVL.

This clonotype has a count of ten or more. The genes are TRBV28 and TRBJ1-5, with TRBD1 as a possible D gene (5 bases). V was trimmed by 6 bases and J by 4 bases, leaving 16 bases between them. This CDR3 is built from 15 residues. Germline loops: CDR1 MDHEN, CDR2 SYDVKM. This CDR3 is CASSLGGAENQPQHF. As DNA, the CDR3 is TGTGCCAGCAGCCTCGGAGGGGCTGAAAATCAGCCCCAGCATTTT.